The T cell receptor beta chain under discussion was sequenced for a study of shared clonotypes between healthy human individuals. On this clone: The antigen remains undetermined.

Trimming cost V 5 bases and J 0 bases, with 17 bases left between them. There are 17 residues in the CDR3. Germline values: CDR1 LNHDA, CDR2 SQIVND (reference sequence). Overall study results and limits: Exclusively blood specimens were collected; tissue repertoires likely differ. When compared with the clonotypes that were shared by all four sorted-subset donors, the non-shared clonotypes turned out to have lower generation probabilities.

The method was immunoSEQ multiplex PCR; TCRdb's version includes in-frame clones alone and lacks a portion of them. This table has hundreds of thousands of clones, 73% appearing once. This rearrangement joins TRBV19 to TRBJ2-1, with D perhaps matching TRBD2 (5 bases). The sequenced sample consisted of memory CD4+ T cells sorted from blood. Subset in this sample: CD45RA-negative fraction. This clonotype was obtained from a woman in her twenties or thirties in good health. The DNA for the CDR3 is TGTGCCAGTAGTGGCCCCCTAGGAGGAAGCTCCTACAATGAGCAGTTCTTC. Protein sequence: CASSGPLGGSSYNEQFF.